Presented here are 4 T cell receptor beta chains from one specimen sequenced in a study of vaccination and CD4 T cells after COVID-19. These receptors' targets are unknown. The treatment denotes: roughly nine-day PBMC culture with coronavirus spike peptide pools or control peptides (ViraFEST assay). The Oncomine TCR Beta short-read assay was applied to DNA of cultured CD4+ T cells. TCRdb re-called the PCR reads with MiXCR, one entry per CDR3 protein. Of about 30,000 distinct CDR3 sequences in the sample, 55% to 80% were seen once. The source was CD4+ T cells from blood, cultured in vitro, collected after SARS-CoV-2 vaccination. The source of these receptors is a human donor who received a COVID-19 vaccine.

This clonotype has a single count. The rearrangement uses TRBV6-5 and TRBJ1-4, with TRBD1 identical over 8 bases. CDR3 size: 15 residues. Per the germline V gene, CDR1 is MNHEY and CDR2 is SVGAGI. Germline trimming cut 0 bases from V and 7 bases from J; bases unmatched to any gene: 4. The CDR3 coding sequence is TGTGCCAGCAGTTACTCGTCAGGGGGCTCTGAAAAACTGTTTTTT. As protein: CASSYSSGGSEKLFF.

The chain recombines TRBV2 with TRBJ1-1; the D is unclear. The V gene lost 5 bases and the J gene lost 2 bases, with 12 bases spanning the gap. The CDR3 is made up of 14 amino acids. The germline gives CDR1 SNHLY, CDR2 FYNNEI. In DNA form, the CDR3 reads TGTGCCAGCAGTCCGGACGGTGGAAACACTGAAGCTTTCTTT. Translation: CASSPDGGNTEAFF.

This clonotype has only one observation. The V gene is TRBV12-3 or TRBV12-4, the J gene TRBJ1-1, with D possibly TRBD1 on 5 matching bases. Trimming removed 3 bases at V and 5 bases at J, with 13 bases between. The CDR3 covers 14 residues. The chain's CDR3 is CASSFRRVLTEAFF. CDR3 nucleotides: TGTGCCAGCAGTTTTCGCAGGGTATTAACTGAAGCTTTCTTT.

The CDR3 coding sequence is TGCGCCAGCAGTGAGAGCCCCGGGAACACTGAAGCTTTCTTT. Translation: CASSESPGNTEAFF. This chain joins TRBV10-1 and TRBJ1-1; D gene uncertain. The length of the CDR3 is 14 residues. Germline CDR1 WNHNN, CDR2 SYGVQD (reference sequence). The V end lost 2 bases, the J end lost 1 base, and 8 bases lay between the germline ends.